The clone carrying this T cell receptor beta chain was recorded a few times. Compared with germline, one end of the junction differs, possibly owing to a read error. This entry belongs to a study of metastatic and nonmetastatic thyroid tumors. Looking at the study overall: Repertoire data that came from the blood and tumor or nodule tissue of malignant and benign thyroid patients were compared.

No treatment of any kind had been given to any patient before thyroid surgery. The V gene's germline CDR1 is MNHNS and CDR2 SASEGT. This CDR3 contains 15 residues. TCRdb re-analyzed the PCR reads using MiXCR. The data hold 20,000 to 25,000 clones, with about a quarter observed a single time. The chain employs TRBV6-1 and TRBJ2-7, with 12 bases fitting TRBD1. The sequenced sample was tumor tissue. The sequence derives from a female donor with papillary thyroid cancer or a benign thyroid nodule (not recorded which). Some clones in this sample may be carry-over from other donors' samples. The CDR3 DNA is TGTGCCAGCAGTGCGGGACAGGGGGCCTCCTACGATCAGTACTTC. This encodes CASSAGQGASYDQYF.